These T cell receptor beta chains were read from a single sample in a study of blood T cell repertoires in COVID-19. Data came from immunoSEQ multiplex PCR; TCRdb stores just in-frame clones and leaves some out. The data show more than 400,000 clones, 70% to 90% seen once. The specimen was peripheral blood. Source of these receptors: a human donor in a cohort sampled during active COVID-19. Each CDR3 is given with its conserved first and last residue. The D gene is left open where the match is weak. Rows give clone size only sometimes, using once, few, many, or a class for an expanded clone.

>.|TRBD1|13|TRBJ2-7|TRBV6-5
TGTGCCAGCACTACGACAGGGGTCGGCGAGCAGTACTTC
CASTTTGVGEQYF
>.|.|12|TRBJ1-1|TRBV29-1
TGCAGCGCCCATCCCCGGGTCACTGAAGCTTTCTTT
CSAHPRVTEAFF
>few|.|15|TRBJ1-5|TRBV2
TGTGCCAGCAGGTCACCAGGGGATTTCAATCAGCCCCAGCATTTT
CASRSPGDFNQPQHF
>once|.|12|TRBJ1-2|TRBV6-4
TGTGCCAGCAGTGACGGGGGGTATGGCTACACCTTC
CASSDGGYGYTF
>.|.|14|TRBJ2-3|TRBV7-3
TGTGCCAGCAGCTTGGAGGGACTCACAGATACGCAGTATTTT
CASSLEGLTDTQYF
>.|TRBD2|17|TRBJ2-2|TRBV13
TGTGCCAGCAGCACCCGGACTAGCGGGCCGAACACCGGGGAGCTGTTTTTT
CASSTRTSGPNTGELFF
>.|TRBD1|18|TRBJ2-5|TRBV24-1
TGTGCCACCAGTGCAGGGGGGACGGGACAGGGTCTGTCAGAGACCCAGTACTTC
CATSAGGTGQGLSETQYF
>few|.|12|TRBJ1-5|TRBV30
TGTGCCTGGAGTTATAGCAATCAGCCCCAGCATTTT
CAWSYSNQPQHF
>.|TRBD1|15|TRBJ2-4|TRBV29-1
TGCAGCGTTGTCCCCCCCGGGACAGGTCGCTCCATTCAGTACTTC
CSVVPPGTGRSIQYF
>.|.|12|TRBJ1-5|TRBV14
TGTGCCAGCAGCCACGCTAGTCAGCCCCAGCATTTT
CASSHASQPQHF
>.|.|14|TRBJ2-7|TRBV19
TGTGCCAGTAGTGTACAGGGCCTCCTCTACGAGCAGTACTTC
CASSVQGLLYEQYF
>.|TRBD1|17|TRBJ1-5|TRBV7-7
TGTGCTAGCAGCACCCGGGGGACAGGGGGAGGCAATCAGCCCCAGCATTTT
CASSTRGTGGGNQPQHF
>.|TRBD1|17|TRBJ1-5|TRBV2
TGTGCCAGCAGTTATCGGAGGGGGACAGGGGATGGTCAGCCCCAGCATTTT
CASSYRRGTGDGQPQHF
>.|TRBD1|17|TRBJ2-6|TRBV2
TGTGCCAGCAGTGAAAGCAGGGGGTTCGCTGGGGCCAACGTCCTGACTTTC
CASSESRGFAGANVLTF
>.|.|16|TRBJ1-3|TRBV18
TGTGCCAGCTCACCACGCGGAAATGAGGCGGTGAACACCATATATTTT
CASSPRGNEAVNTIYF
>few|.|15|TRBJ1-1|TRBV19
TGTGCCAGTAGTAGGGGGGGAAGCATGAACACTGAAGCTTTCTTT
CASSRGGSMNTEAFF
>once|TRBD1|13|TRBJ1-6|TRBV10-3
TGTGCCATCGGGGGACAGGATAATTCACCCCTCCACTTT
CAIGGQDNSPLHF
>.|.|13|TRBJ1-1|TRBV7-3
TGTGCCAGCAACGTACAGGAGAACACTGAAGCTTTCTTT
CASNVQENTEAFF
>.|.|14|TRBJ2-3|TRBV30
TGTGCCTGGAGCCCCCCCCACCTCGGGTATACGCAGTATTTT
CAWSPPHLGYTQYF
>.|.|14|TRBJ1-1|TRBV6-5
TGTGCCAGCACCCCACCCACAGGGCCCATCAAGACTTTCTTT
CASTPPTGPIKTFF
>.|.|13|TRBJ2-1|TRBV30
TGTGCCTGGAGTGTACTAGGGTATAGTGAGCAGTTCTTC
CAWSVLGYSEQFF
>once|TRBD1|14|TRBJ1-2|TRBV5-1
TGCGCCAGCAGCGCACAGGACAGGGCGGGAGGCTACACCTTC
CASSAQDRAGGYTF
>.|.|16|TRBJ2-6|TRBV5-4
TGTGCCAGCAGCACCCCGAGAGGCTCTGGGGCCAACGTCCTGACTTTC
CASSTPRGSGANVLTF
>once|TRBD2|13|TRBJ2-7|TRBV30
TGTGCCTGGAGTGGCACTAGCGGGGGGGAGCAGTACTTC
CAWSGTSGGEQYF
>once|TRBD1|13|TRBJ2-3|TRBV3-1/TRBV3-2
TGTGCCAGCAGCCAAGTACAGGGGGCGCCCCGGTATTTT
CASSQVQGAPRYF
>.|.|17|TRBJ1-4|TRBV18
TGTGCCAGCTCACTGGGGGGAGATCTTACGGCTAATGAAAAACTGTTTTTT
CASSLGGDLTANEKLFF
>.|TRBD1|14|TRBJ1-1|TRBV19
TGTGCCAGTAGTAGAGACAGGGATGGCACTGAAGCTTTCTTT
CASSRDRDGTEAFF
>.|TRBD1|17|TRBJ1-5|TRBV19
TGTGCCAGTAGTAGAAAGTCCGGGACAGGGGTAGGTCAGCCCCAGCATTTT
CASSRKSGTGVGQPQHF
>.|TRBD1|13|TRBJ2-5|TRBV3-1/TRBV3-2
TGTGCCAGCAGCCTCGGACAGGTCAAGACCCAGTACTTC
CASSLGQVKTQYF
>few|TRBD2|13|TRBJ2-7|TRBV6-2/TRBV6-3
TGTGCCAGCAGGCCTAGCGGGAGGCACGAGCAGTACTTC
CASRPSGRHEQYF
>.|TRBD1|20|TRBJ2-3|TRBV7-8
TGTGCCAGCAGCTTAGCAGCGGGACAGGGGGCGTTCTATGCCTCCGATACGCAGTATTTT
CASSLAAGQGAFYASDTQYF
>.|TRBD1|14|TRBJ1-4|TRBV27
TGTGCCAGCAGTGTAGGGGGCTGGGGTGAAAAACTGTTTTTT
CASSVGGWGEKLFF
>.|.|16|TRBJ2-5|TRBV19
TGTGCCAGTAGTATAGAGGGGGGAAGGGGAGGAGAGACCCAGTACTTC
CASSIEGGRGGETQYF
>.|TRBD1|12|TRBJ1-1|TRBV12-5
TGTGCTAGTGGTTTGGAGACAGGGGTAGCTTTCTTT
CASGLETGVAFF
>.|.|12|TRBJ2-2|TRBV28
TGTGCCAGCAGTTTACGTCCCGGGGAGCTGTTTTTT
CASSLRPGELFF
>.|.|13|TRBJ2-3|TRBV3-1/TRBV3-2
TGTGCCAGCAGCCAAGTGGAGGGGCGTAGGAGAAATTTT
CASSQVEGRRRNF
>.|.|14|TRBJ1-6|TRBV11-2
TGTGCCAGCAGCTCGGGCGGGTATAATTCACCCCTCCACTTT
CASSSGGYNSPLHF
>.|.|14|TRBJ2-1|TRBV5-6
TGTGCCAGCAGCTGGGCTAGCGATTACAATGAGCAGTTCTTC
CASSWASDYNEQFF
>.|.|17|TRBJ1-3|TRBV6-1
TGTGCCAGCAGTGAAGCCCCCCAAAGGCGGTTAGGAAACACCATATATTTT
CASSEAPQRRLGNTIYF
>.|TRBD1|19|TRBJ1-4|TRBV7-2
TGTGCCAGCAGCTTAGTGGTAGGGACAGGGATGGGCGTTAATGAAAAACTGTTTTTT
CASSLVVGTGMGVNEKLFF
>.|.|14|TRBJ2-3|TRBV27
TGTGCCAGCAGTTTATGGGGGGGCACAGATACGCAGTATTTT
CASSLWGGTDTQYF
>.|TRBD2|15|TRBJ2-1|TRBV28
TGTGCCAGCAGTTTAGTAGGGTGGGAGGGAGGTGAGCAGTTCTTC
CASSLVGWEGGEQFF
>.|.|16|TRBJ2-1|TRBV5-4
TGTGCCAGCAGCTTGGGGGGGGGCGGCTCCTACAATGAGCAGTTCTTC
CASSLGGGGSYNEQFF
>.|TRBD2|12|TRBJ2-3|TRBV29-1
TGCAGCCCGACTAGCGGGAGTGATACGCAGTATTTT
CSPTSGSDTQYF
>.|.|15|TRBJ1-1|TRBV9
TGTGCCAGCAGCATATACCGGGAGGGTTTGACTGAAGCTTTCTTT
CASSIYREGLTEAFF
>.|.|15|TRBJ1-1|TRBV28
TGTGCCAGCAGTCCCCCGGGGGAGCTACAAAGGGGAGCTTTCTTT
CASSPPGELQRGAFF
>.|TRBD1|13|TRBJ1-2|TRBV7-9
TGTGCCATTACGACAGGGACTAACTATGGCTACACCTTC
CAITTGTNYGYTF
>.|.|15|TRBJ2-3|TRBV18
TGTGCCAGCTCCCTAGGATCCCCCTCCACAGATACGCAGTATTTT
CASSLGSPSTDTQYF
>few|TRBD2|18|TRBJ2-2|TRBV28
TGTGCCAGCAGTTTGCCGGGACTAGCGGACACGAACACCGGGGAGCTGTTTTTT
CASSLPGLADTNTGELFF
>.|TRBD2|15|TRBJ2-1|TRBV28
TGTGCCAGCAGACTAGCGGGAGGTTTCTACAATGAGCAGTTCTTC
CASRLAGGFYNEQFF
>.|TRBD1|15|TRBJ1-6|TRBV7-2
TGTGCCAGCAGCCTATTAGGACAGGGTAATTCACCCCTCCACTTT
CASSLLGQGNSPLHF
>.|.|13|TRBJ2-7|TRBV7-3
TGTGCCAGCAGCCCCCGCGGCTCCTACGAGCAGTACTTC
CASSPRGSYEQYF
>.|TRBD2|13|TRBJ2-1|TRBV2
TGTGCCACTGGACTAGCGGGTTACAATGAGCAGTTCTTC
CATGLAGYNEQFF
>many|.|13|TRBJ2-7|TRBV2
TGTGCCACCACTTGGGACTCCCCCTACGAGCAGTACTTC
CATTWDSPYEQYF
>.|.|15|TRBJ2-1|TRBV18
TGTGCCAGCTCACTTACGGGTCCCGCGGCGAATGAGCAGTTCTTC
CASSLTGPAANEQFF